These T cell receptor beta chains were read from a single sample in a study of T cells in narcolepsy. The repertoire was sequenced with immunoSEQ multiplex PCR; TCRdb's copy has only in-frame clones and lacks some. The sample contains some 30,000 clones, about four fifths of which appear only once. Sequencing was carried out using CD45RA- memory CD4+ T cells from PBMCs. Every receptor here comes from a human donor with narcolepsy. Both conserved end residues are part of each CDR3. D genes are given only for firm matches. Part of the rows lack a size; the others show once, few, many or a class for expanded clones.

j_gene	abundance	d_gene	v_gene	CDR3nt	CDR3aa
TRBJ2-7	NA	NA	TRBV2	TGTGCCAGCAGTCCGGCTAGGGGGGAAGGCTCCTACGAGCAGTACTTC	CASSPARGEGSYEQYF
TRBJ2-5	NA	NA	TRBV5-6	TGTGCCAGCAGCTTGGCCGGCCCCACCCAGTACTTC	CASSLAGPTQYF
TRBJ1-6	NA	NA	TRBV7-2	TGTGCCAGCACGAATTGGGAGAATAATTCACCCCTCCACTTT	CASTNWENNSPLHF
TRBJ2-1	NA	NA	TRBV7-8	TGTGCCAGCAGCTTCGTAGGGTTCGTCAATGAGCAGTTCTTC	CASSFVGFVNEQFF
TRBJ1-1	NA	NA	TRBV9	TGTGCCAGCAGCCCCCGAAGGCAGAACACTGAAGCTTTCTTT	CASSPRRQNTEAFF
TRBJ1-2	NA	NA	TRBV27	TGTGCCAGCAGTCCGTCGACAGGACTCTACACCTTC	CASSPSTGLYTF
TRBJ1-1	NA	TRBD1	TRBV19	TGTGCCAGTAGTATCCCCCCGCGGACAGGGGGCACTGAAGCTTTCTTT	CASSIPPRTGGTEAFF
TRBJ2-6	once	NA	TRBV30	TGTGCCTGGCGGCCCAAGCGTTATAACAGTCGGGCCAACGTCCTGACTTTC	CAWRPKRYNSRANVLTF
TRBJ1-1	NA	TRBD1	TRBV18	TGTGCCAGCTCGCGCGGACAGGCGAACACTGAAGCTTTCTTT	CASSRGQANTEAFF
TRBJ1-1	NA	TRBD1	TRBV6-5	TGTGCCAGCTCCAGGACAGGGGGCACCACTGAAGCTTTCTTT	CASSRTGGTTEAFF
TRBJ2-2	NA	TRBD1	TRBV2	TGTGCCAGCAGCGAGAGGACAGGGGCGAACACCGGGGAGCTGTTTTTT	CASSERTGANTGELFF
TRBJ2-7	NA	NA	TRBV19	TGTGCCAGTAGTATCCGGGACGTATCCTACGAGCAGTACTTC	CASSIRDVSYEQYF
TRBJ2-3	NA	TRBD1	TRBV6-5	TGTGCCAGCAAACAAGGGCAGGGGGCGATGGGTCCGCAGTATTTT	CASKQGQGAMGPQYF
TRBJ1-4	few	NA	TRBV30	TGTGCCTGGAGTGTTGGGGGGCCCAGGTTTTTT	CAWSVGGPRFF
TRBJ2-5	NA	TRBD1	TRBV7-9	TGTGCCAGCAGCTTGGACAGGGGGCTAGTGGAGACCCAGTACTTC	CASSLDRGLVETQYF
TRBJ1-5	NA	NA	TRBV10-3	TGTGCCATCAGTGAGTCCTGGGGTGGGAATCAGCCCCAGCATTTT	CAISESWGGNQPQHF
TRBJ1-1	NA	TRBD1	TRBV6-6	TGTGCCAGCAGTTACTCGCGTGAGACAGGGGGAGACCTCTTT	CASSYSRETGGDLF
TRBJ1-2	NA	TRBD1	TRBV5-4	TGTGCCAGCAGCAAGCCGGGACAGGGATCTAACTATGGCTACACCTTC	CASSKPGQGSNYGYTF
TRBJ1-4	once	TRBD1	TRBV19	TGTGCCAGTAACAGGGGCCTCGCAACTAATGAAAAACTGTTTTTT	CASNRGLATNEKLFF
TRBJ1-5	NA	TRBD1	TRBV4-2	TGTGCCAGCAGCCTATATACCGGGACAGGGAGGGATCAGCCCCAGCATTTT	CASSLYTGTGRDQPQHF
TRBJ1-2	NA	NA	TRBV7-6	TGTGCCAGCAGCTTAGTGGAGCGGGGGCCCTATGGCTACACCTTC	CASSLVERGPYGYTF
TRBJ1-2	NA	NA	TRBV12-5	TGTGCTAGTGGTTTGGTACGGTCGGGTAGTGGTGGCTACACCTTC	CASGLVRSGSGGYTF
TRBJ2-1	NA	NA	TRBV6-5	TGTGCCAGCAGTTACTCTAGCGCATACAATGAGCAGTTCTTC	CASSYSSAYNEQFF
TRBJ2-7	NA	NA	TRBV20-1	TGCAGTGCTAGCCATTCCTACGAGCAGTACTTC	CSASHSYEQYF
TRBJ2-1	NA	TRBD2	TRBV6-5	TGTGCCAGCAGTTATCCGGGTTGGGGGGGCTACAATGAGCAGTTCTTC	CASSYPGWGGYNEQFF
TRBJ1-4	NA	NA	TRBV5-8	TGTGCCAGCAGCTTGTTTCAGGGAACTAATGAAAAACTGTTTTTT	CASSLFQGTNEKLFF
TRBJ1-4	NA	TRBD1	TRBV7-8	TGTGCCAGCAGCTTAGCCGGGACAGGGGCAGAAAAACTGTTTTTT	CASSLAGTGAEKLFF
TRBJ2-7	NA	NA	TRBV2	TGTGCCAGCAGTTTAGACTACGAGCAGTACTTC	CASSLDYEQYF
TRBJ2-2	NA	NA	TRBV19	TGTGCCAGTAGTATTGTGAAAGCCGGGGAGCTGTTTTTT	CASSIVKAGELFF
TRBJ2-2	NA	TRBD1	TRBV5-5	TGTGCCAGCAGCTACCGGGACAGGGGTCCAACCAATTTAAAAACCGGGGAGCTGTTTTTT	CASSYRDRGPTNLKTGELFF
TRBJ1-1	NA	NA	TRBV19	TGTGCCAGTGAAGGGATTAGGGACACTGAAGCTTTCTTT	CASEGIRDTEAFF
TRBJ2-7	NA	NA	TRBV13	TGTGCCAGCAGCTTAGCGTACGAGCAGTACTTC	CASSLAYEQYF
TRBJ1-5	NA	NA	TRBV23-1	TGCGCCAGCAGTCAACAGGGGATCAGCAATCAGCCCCAGCATTTT	CASSQQGISNQPQHF
TRBJ2-3	NA	NA	TRBV18	TGTGCCAGCTCACCACAGCCCTCGAGGGCTAGCACAGATACGCAGTATTTT	CASSPQPSRASTDTQYF
TRBJ1-1	NA	TRBD1	TRBV7-9	TGTGCCAGCAGACCCGGGACAGTGAACACTGAAGCTTTCTTT	CASRPGTVNTEAFF
TRBJ1-1	NA	TRBD1	TRBV30	TGTGCCTGGAGACTCAGGGGGCCCAAGAGGACTGAAGCTTTCTTT	CAWRLRGPKRTEAFF
TRBJ1-2	NA	NA	TRBV12-5	TGTGCTAGTGGTCTGGTACCCCTTGAGAGTAACTATGGCTACACCTTC	CASGLVPLESNYGYTF
TRBJ1-5	NA	TRBD1	TRBV5-1	TGCGCCAGCAGCCCAGGCGGAACAGGGGGTAATCAGCCCCAGCATTTT	CASSPGGTGGNQPQHF
TRBJ2-7	once	TRBD2	TRBV5-4	TGTGCCAGCAGCTCTATGAGCGGGAGAAGCTCCTACGAGCAGTACTTC	CASSSMSGRSSYEQYF
TRBJ1-2	once	NA	TRBV9	TGTGCCAGCAGCCCCTCCAATCTCCCTAGCTATGGCTACACCTTC	CASSPSNLPSYGYTF
TRBJ1-4	few	NA	TRBV7-2	TGTGCCAGCAGCTTGGGGGGGGTCGGTAATGAAAAACTGTTTTTT	CASSLGGVGNEKLFF
TRBJ2-7	NA	NA	TRBV7-2	TGTGCCAGCAGCTTAGATGTCGGCGAGCAGTACTTC	CASSLDVGEQYF
TRBJ2-3	NA	TRBD2	TRBV7-2	TGTGCCAGCAGCCATAGCGGGGGGGCCGGGGCAGATACGCAGTATTTT	CASSHSGGAGADTQYF
TRBJ2-2	once	NA	TRBV14	TGTGCCAGCAGCCAAGACAGGTTCGGGGAGCTGTTTTTT	CASSQDRFGELFF
TRBJ2-7	NA	NA	TRBV13	TGTGCCAGCAGAAAAGGGGCCGTGTCCGAGCAGTACTTC	CASRKGAVSEQYF
TRBJ2-4	NA	NA	TRBV7-9	TGTGCCAGCAGCTGGGGGGCGGGGCTAGCCAAAAACATTCAGTACTTC	CASSWGAGLAKNIQYF
TRBJ2-5	NA	NA	TRBV14	TGTGCCAGCAGCCAAGCGGGAGAGGGGCGCAGGGAGACCCAGTACTTC	CASSQAGEGRRETQYF
TRBJ1-1	few	NA	TRBV11-2	TGTGCCAGCAGCTTAGAATCAGGGCTGAACACTGAAGCTTTCTTT	CASSLESGLNTEAFF
TRBJ1-4	NA	NA	TRBV5-5	TGTGCCAGCAGCTTGTGGGGAGGTCGCGATGAAAAACTGTTTTTT	CASSLWGGRDEKLFF
TRBJ1-1	NA	TRBD1	TRBV5-1	TGCGCCAGCAGCTTTAAGGGGGCCTTAAGTGAAGCTTTCTTT	CASSFKGALSEAFF
TRBJ2-1	once	NA	TRBV6-1	TGTGCCAGCAGTGAAGGGGCAAACAAACGCAATGAGCAGTTCTTC	CASSEGANKRNEQFF
TRBJ1-6	NA	NA	TRBV5-1	TGCGCCAGCAGTCGGACTGAGAGCTCCTATAATTCACCCCTCCACTTT	CASSRTESSYNSPLHF